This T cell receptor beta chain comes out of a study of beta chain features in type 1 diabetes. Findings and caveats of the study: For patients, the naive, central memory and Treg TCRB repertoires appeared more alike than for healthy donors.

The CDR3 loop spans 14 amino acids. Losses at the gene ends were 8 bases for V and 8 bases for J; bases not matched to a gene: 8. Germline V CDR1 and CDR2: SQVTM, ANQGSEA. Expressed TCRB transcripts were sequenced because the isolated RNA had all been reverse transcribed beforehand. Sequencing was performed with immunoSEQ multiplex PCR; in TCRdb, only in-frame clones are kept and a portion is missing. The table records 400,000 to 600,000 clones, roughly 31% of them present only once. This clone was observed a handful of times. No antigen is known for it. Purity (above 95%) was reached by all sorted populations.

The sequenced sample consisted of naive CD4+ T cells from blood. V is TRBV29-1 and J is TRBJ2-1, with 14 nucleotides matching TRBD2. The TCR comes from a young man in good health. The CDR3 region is CSSSGTSGSYEQFF. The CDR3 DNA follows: TGCAGCTCATCCGGGACTAGCGGGAGCTATGAGCAGTTCTTC.